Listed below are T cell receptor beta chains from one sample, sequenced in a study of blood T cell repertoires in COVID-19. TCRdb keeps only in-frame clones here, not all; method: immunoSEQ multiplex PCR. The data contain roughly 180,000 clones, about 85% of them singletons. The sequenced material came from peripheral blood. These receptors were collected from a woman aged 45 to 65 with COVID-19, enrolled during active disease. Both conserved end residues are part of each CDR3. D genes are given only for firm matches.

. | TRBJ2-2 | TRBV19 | CATKAGLDTGELFF
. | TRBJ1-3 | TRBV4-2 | CASTPGLLSGNTIYF
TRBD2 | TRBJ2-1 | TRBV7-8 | CASSSTLTSGDYNEQFF
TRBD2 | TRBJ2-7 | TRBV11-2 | CASSLDWSGGAIEQYF
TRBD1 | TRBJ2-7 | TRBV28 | CASRGPGQGAYEQYF
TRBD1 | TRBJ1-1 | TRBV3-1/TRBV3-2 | CASSQGQGYTEAFF
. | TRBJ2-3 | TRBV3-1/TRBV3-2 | CASSVRGDTQYF
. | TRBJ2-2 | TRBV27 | CASSLSTGTGELFF
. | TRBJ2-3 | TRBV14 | CASSQDGRRWYF
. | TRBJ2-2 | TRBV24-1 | CATSDTGQGLGTGELFF
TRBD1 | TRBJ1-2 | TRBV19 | CASRDRDRVYGYTF
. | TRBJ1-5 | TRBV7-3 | CATTGGGRGNQPQHF
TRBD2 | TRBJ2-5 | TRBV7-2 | CASSLVASGGAWETQYF
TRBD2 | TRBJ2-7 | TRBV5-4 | CASSQGTSGGNYEQYF
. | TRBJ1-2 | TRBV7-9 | CASSTRGQYLDGGYTF
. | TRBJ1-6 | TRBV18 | CASSPSDSYNSPLHF
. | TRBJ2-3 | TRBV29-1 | CSVDYHTDTQYF
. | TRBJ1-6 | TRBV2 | CASTSLSVIYNSPLHF
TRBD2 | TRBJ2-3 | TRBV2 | CASSDLAGGRADTQYF
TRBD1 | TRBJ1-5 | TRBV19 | CASSTKTGGTDQPQHF
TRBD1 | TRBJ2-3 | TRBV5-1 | CASSLGGQGPDTQYF
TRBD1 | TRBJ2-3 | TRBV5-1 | CASSGTGDSTDTQYF
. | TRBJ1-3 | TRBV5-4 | CASSLDGAAGNTIYF
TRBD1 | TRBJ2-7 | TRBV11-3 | CASSPWGTGSYEQYF
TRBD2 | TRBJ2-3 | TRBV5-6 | CASSSPGLAPGTDTQYF
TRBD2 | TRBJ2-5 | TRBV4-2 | CASSQDGLAGGRETQYF
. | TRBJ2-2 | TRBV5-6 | CASSLGQGNLAGELFF
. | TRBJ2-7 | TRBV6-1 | CASSESYFSYEQYF
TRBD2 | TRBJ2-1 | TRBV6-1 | CASSEFEVAGAFNEQFF
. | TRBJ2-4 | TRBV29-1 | CSVVVQTQNIQYF
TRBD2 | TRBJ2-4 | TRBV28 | CASSLLLAGVAKNIQYF
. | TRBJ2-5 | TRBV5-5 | CASLGTLYQETQYF
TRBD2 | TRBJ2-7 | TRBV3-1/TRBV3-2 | CASSQDLTSGEQYF
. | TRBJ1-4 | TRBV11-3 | CASSLVLGQNEKLFF
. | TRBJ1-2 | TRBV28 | CASSPAHAENYGYTF
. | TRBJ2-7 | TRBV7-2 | CASSLTSSYEQYF
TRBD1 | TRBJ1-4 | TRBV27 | CASKPGQWAGSNEKLFF
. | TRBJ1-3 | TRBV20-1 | CSASATLASGNTIYF
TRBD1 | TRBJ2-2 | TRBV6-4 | CASKPGQGRTGELFF
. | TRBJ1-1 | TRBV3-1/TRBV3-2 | CASSLRRGDTEAFF
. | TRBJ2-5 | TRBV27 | CASSFLGREYQETQYF
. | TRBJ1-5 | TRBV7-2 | CASSLAVEQPQHF
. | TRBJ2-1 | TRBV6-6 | CASRLEYNEQFF
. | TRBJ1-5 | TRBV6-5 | CASSIQGHQPQHF
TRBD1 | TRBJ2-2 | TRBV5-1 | CASRPGQGATGELFF
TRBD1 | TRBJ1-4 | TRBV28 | CASSNQGGTNEKLFF
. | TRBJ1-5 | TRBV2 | CASRSRFDQPQHF
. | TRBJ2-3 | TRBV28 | CASRTLALGTQYF
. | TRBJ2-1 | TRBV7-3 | CASSLIPPPGEQFF
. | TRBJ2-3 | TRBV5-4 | CASSLDQGSTDTQYF
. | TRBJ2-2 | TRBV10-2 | CASSETQVGELFF
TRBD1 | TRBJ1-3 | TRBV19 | CASQTGTSGNTIYF
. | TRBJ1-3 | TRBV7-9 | CASSLMGSISGNTIYF